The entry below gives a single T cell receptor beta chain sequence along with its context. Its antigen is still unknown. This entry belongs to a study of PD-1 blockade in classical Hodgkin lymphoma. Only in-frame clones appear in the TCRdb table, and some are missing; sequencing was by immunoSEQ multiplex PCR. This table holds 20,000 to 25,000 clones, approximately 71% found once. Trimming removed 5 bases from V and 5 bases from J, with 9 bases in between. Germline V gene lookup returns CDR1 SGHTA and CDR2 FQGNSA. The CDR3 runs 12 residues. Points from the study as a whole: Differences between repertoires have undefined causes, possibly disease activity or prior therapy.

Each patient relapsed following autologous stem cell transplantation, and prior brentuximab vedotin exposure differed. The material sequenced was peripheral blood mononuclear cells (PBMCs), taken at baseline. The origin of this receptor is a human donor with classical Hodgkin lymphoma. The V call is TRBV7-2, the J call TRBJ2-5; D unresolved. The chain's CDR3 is CASSPRRETQYF. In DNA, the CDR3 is TGTGCCAGCAGCCCCCGTAGGGAGACCCAGTACTTC.